This entry lists 17 T cell receptor beta chains sequenced from one sample in a study of T cell responses to AZD1222 COVID-19 vaccine. TCRdb's table, derived via immunoSEQ multiplex PCR, lists solely in-frame clones and lacks some. This table has some 96,000 clones, 85% to 90% appearing once. This specimen consisted of peripheral blood, obtained 28 days after the second AZD1222 dose. The source is an adult who received the AZD1222 COVID-19 vaccine.

The rearrangement joins TRBV19 to TRBJ2-3; maybe TRBD2 (6 bases). The CDR3 loop spans 19 amino acids. V was clipped by 4 bases and J by 1 base, with 24 bases between them. Germline-derived CDR1 and CDR2 are LNHDA and SQIVND (reference sequence). The CDR3 bases are TGTGCCAGTAGTACAACCGGGACTGTTGTCATCGGGGGCACAGATACGCAGTATTTT. This translates into CASSTTGTVVIGGTDTQYF.

V gene TRBV5-4 combines with J gene TRBJ1-5; maybe TRBD1 (5 bases). The V and J ends lost 0 bases and 2 bases respectively, with 9 bases between them. Germline assignment: CDR1 SGHNT and CDR2 YYREEE (reference sequence). CDR3 length: 15 residues. CDR3 in DNA: TGTGCCAGCAGCTTGGACAGCAGGGGCAATCAGCCCCAGCATTTT. Its protein product is CASSLDSRGNQPQHF. Based on the CDR3 plus reference TRBV5-4 and TRBJ1-5, the full variable domain is ETGVTQSPTHLIKTRGQQVTLRCSSQSGHNTVSWYQQALGQGPQFIFQYYREEENGRGNFPPRFSGLQFPNYSSELNVNALELDDSALYLCASSLDSRGNQPQHFGDGTRLSIL.

The chain links TRBV18 to TRBJ2-2, with TRBD2 as a possible D gene (5 bases). The germline V gene encodes CDR1 KGHSH and CDR2 LQKENI. The ends were cut back, 4 bases at V and 0 bases at J, with 12 bases in the middle. The CDR3 runs to 16 residues. CDR3 sequence (DNA): TGTGCCAGCTCACAGCGAGGGAGAACGAACACCGGGGAGCTGTTTTTT. Its protein product is CASSQRGRTNTGELFF.

The CDR3 DNA reads TGTGCCAGCTCACCGTGGCCAGGGGGCGTTACTGAAGCTTTCTTT. Protein: CASSPWPGGVTEAFF. V usage is TRBV18 and J usage is TRBJ1-1, with 8 bases aligning to TRBD1. Germline loops: CDR1 KGHSH, CDR2 LQKENI. The CDR3 sequence is 15 residues long. The V segment lost 3 bases and the J segment 5 bases; nucleotides outside the gene matches: 8.

The chain joins TRBV21-1 to TRBJ2-5. TRBV21-1 is a pseudogene segment. The CDR3 sequence is 10 residues long. The CDR3 DNA reads TGTGCCAGGTACCAAGAGACCCAGTACTTC. Translation gives CARYQETQYF.

The chain carries TRBV5-1 and TRBJ1-1, with TRBD1 matching over 9 bases. J lost 5 bases, V lost 4 bases, and 6 bases had no gene match. Germline-derived CDR1 and CDR2 are SGHRS and YFSETQ. This CDR3 has 14 residues. This chain's CDR3 is CASSMTGGWTEAFF. The CDR3 bases are TGCGCCAGCAGCATGACAGGGGGGTGGACTGAAGCTTTCTTT.

The chain carries TRBV28 and TRBJ1-2; D is undetermined. Germline values: CDR1 MDHEN, CDR2 SYDVKM. V lost 4 bases and J lost 3, with 18 bases in between. This CDR3 contains 16 residues. The CDR3 is CASSSSGDIIYYGYTF. The DNA of the CDR3 is TGTGCCAGCAGTTCCTCCGGCGATATCATTTACTATGGCTACACCTTC.

The chain links TRBV19 to TRBJ2-1, with D possibly being TRBD2 (5 bases). The germline CDR1 and CDR2 sequences are LNHDA and SQIVND (reference sequence). The CDR3 spans 16 residues. Trimming removed 5 bases at V and 0 bases at J, with 14 bases between. The CDR3 sequence is CASSAQLGSSYNEQFF. In DNA, the CDR3 is TGTGCCAGTAGTGCCCAACTAGGTTCCTCCTACAATGAGCAGTTCTTC.

The rearrangement uses TRBV5-1 and TRBJ1-1; D call uncertain. V gave up 0 bases and J gave up 2 bases, with 8 bases separating them. Germline V gene sequence: CDR1 SGHRS, CDR2 YFSETQ. This CDR3 is built from 14 residues. For the CDR3, the DNA is TGCGCCAGCAGCTTGGCGTCAGTCAACACTGAAGCTTTCTTT. Its protein is CASSLASVNTEAFF.

The rearrangement joins TRBV27 to TRBJ2-3, with 8 bases fitting TRBD1. Per germline, CDR1 MNHEY and CDR2 SMNVEV (reference sequence). J gave up 4 bases and V 10 bases, and 13 bases lay outside the gene matches. This CDR3 spans 15 amino acids. CDR3 amino acids: CATLSPGTGADTQYF. CDR3 sequence (DNA): TGTGCCACCTTGTCACCCGGGACAGGAGCAGATACGCAGTATTTT.

This rearrangement joins TRBV29-1 to TRBJ2-1; TRBD2 is a possible D gene (6 bases). The CDR3 length is 14 residues. Germline assignment: CDR1 SQVTM and CDR2 ANQGSEA. V was shortened by 4 bases and J by 7 bases, with 17 bases between the two germline ends. CDR3 in amino acids: CSVVPQRVSNEQFF. The CDR3 DNA reads as TGCAGCGTTGTACCCCAGCGGGTCTCGAATGAGCAGTTCTTC.

This chain links TRBV27 with TRBJ1-2, with D maybe TRBD1 (6 bases). Germline CDR1 and CDR2: MNHEY and SMNVEV (reference sequence). V lost 3 bases, J lost 8 bases, and 10 bases lay in between. This CDR3 is 12 amino acids long. As DNA, the CDR3 is TGTGCCAGCAGTTTCCCAGGGGAGGGCTACACCTTC. It translates to CASSFPGEGYTF.

This chain joins TRBV5-6 and TRBJ2-7; tentatively, D is TRBD2 (6 bases). V gave up 3 bases and J gave up 4 bases, with 11 bases separating them. This CDR3 has 13 amino acids. CDR1 SGHDT and CDR2 YYEEEE come from the germline V gene. Here the CDR3 DNA reads TGTGCCAGCAGCTGGTGGGGGGTGTACGAGCAGTACTTC. Amino acid sequence: CASSWWGVYEQYF. Variable domain in full (rest from reference TRBV5-6 and TRBJ2-7): DAGVTQSPTHLIKTRGQQVTLRCSPKSGHDTVSWYQQALGQGPQFIFQYYEEEERQRGNFPDRFSGHQFPNYSSELNVNALLLGDSALYLCASSWWGVYEQYFGPGTRLTVT.

This chain connects TRBV12-3 or TRBV12-4 to TRBJ1-1; D not resolved. This CDR3 is built from 13 residues. The germline V and J ends were trimmed by 3 bases and 3 bases, with 8 bases remaining between them. DNA for the CDR3: TGTGCCAGCAGTTTCGGGCAGGACACTGAAGCTTTCTTT. Residues: CASSFGQDTEAFF.

The chain combines TRBV10-1 with TRBJ2-7, with D perhaps TRBD1 (6 bases). Trimming pared 5 bases from V and 7 bases from J, leaving 24 bases between. Germline CDR1 is WNHNN and CDR2 is SYGVQD (reference sequence). There are 16 residues in the CDR3. CDR3 nucleotides: TGCGCCAGCAGTTCGGGACAAGGTTTATTCGTGGGGGAGCAGTACTTC. It encodes CASSSGQGLFVGEQYF.

CDR3 protein: CASSEAEINSSPLHF. CDR3 sequence (DNA): TGTGCCAGCAGTGAAGCCGAGATAAATTCGTCTCCCCTCCACTTT. The chain has TRBV2 and TRBJ1-6; D remains unclear. In germline, CDR1 is SNHLY, CDR2 FYNNEI. This CDR3 has 15 residues. V gave up 0 bases and J gave up 13 bases, with 16 bases separating them.

The rearrangement links TRBV5-1 to TRBJ2-7; 7 bases match TRBD2. CDR1 SGHRS and CDR2 YFSETQ come from the germline V gene. There are 15 residues in the CDR3. J was trimmed by 4 bases and V by 5 bases; bases with no gene match: 12. CDR3 sequence reads: CASRSGGSSVYEQYF. The CDR3 DNA is TGCGCCAGCAGGTCAGGCGGGAGTTCTGTTTACGAGCAGTACTTC. Combining the CDR3 with reference TRBV5-1 and TRBJ2-7 gives the whole variable domain KAGVTQTPRYLIKTRGQQVTLSCSPISGHRSVSWYQQTPGQGLQFLFEYFSETQRNKGNFPGRFSGRQFSNSRSEMNVSTLELGDSALYLCASRSGGSSVYEQYFGPGTRLTVT.